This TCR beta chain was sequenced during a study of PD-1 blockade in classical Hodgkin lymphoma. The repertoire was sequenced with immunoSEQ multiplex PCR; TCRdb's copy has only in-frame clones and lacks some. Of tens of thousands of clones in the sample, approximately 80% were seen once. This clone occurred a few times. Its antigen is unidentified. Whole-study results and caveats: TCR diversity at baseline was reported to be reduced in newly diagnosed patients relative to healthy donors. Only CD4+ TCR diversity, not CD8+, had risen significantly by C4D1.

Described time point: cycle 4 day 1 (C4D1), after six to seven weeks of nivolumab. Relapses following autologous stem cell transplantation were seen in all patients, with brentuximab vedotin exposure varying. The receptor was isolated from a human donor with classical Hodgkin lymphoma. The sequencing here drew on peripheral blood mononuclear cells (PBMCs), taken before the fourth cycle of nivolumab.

The CDR3 nucleotides read TGTGCCAGCAGTGAAGCCAAACCTTCGATTGGCTACACCTTC. This translates into CASSEAKPSIGYTF. V and J are TRBV2 and TRBJ1-2, with no clear D. V was shortened by 0 bases and J by 7 bases, with 12 bases between the two germline ends. Germline CDR1 SNHLY, CDR2 FYNNEI. The CDR3 is 14 amino acids.